Given below is one T cell receptor (beta chain) in context. The source of the sample is a study of cytomegalovirus exposure and HLA in healthy donors. TCRdb's copy holds only in-frame clones and misses some; the assay was immunoSEQ multiplex PCR. The data contain about 130,000 clones, approximately 94% of them singletons. The sequencing input was PBMCs. This TCR came from a man aged 18 to 29 in good health and CMV-seronegative.

In nucleotides, the CDR3 is TGTGCCAGCAGCCCCCAGGGGGTAGAAGCTTTCTTT. Protein product: CASSPQGVEAFF. The V gene is TRBV7-2, the J gene TRBJ1-1, with 7 nucleotides matching TRBD1. The CDR3 runs 12 residues. Germline V CDR1 and CDR2: SGHTA, FQGNSA. J lost 8 bases, V lost 5 bases, and 5 bases had no gene match.